The 29 T cell receptor beta chains below all came from one sample that was sequenced in a study of Tregs in tolerant kidney transplant recipients. Clones were read by immunoSEQ multiplex PCR, and TCRdb kept only the in-frame ones, dropping some. The sample lists under 100,000 clones; approximately 90% were seen once. The specimen was CD8+ T cells from blood. Receptor source: a human donor in good health.

V usage is TRBV18 and J usage is TRBJ1-2; possibly TRBD1 for D (5 bases). Trimming took 3 bases from V and 4 from J, leaving 18 bases between them. There are 16 residues in the CDR3. Germline CDR1 is KGHSH and CDR2 is LQKENI. The CDR3 region has the DNA TGTGCCAGCTCACCCGAACCTAGGGACGGTCGCTATGGCTACACCTTC. Translation: CASSPEPRDGRYGYTF.

This chain's CDR3 is CASSVQGYGYTF. The DNA for the CDR3 is TGTGCCAGCAGCGTACAGGGATATGGCTACACCTTC. The chain joins TRBV11-2 to TRBJ1-2, with D possibly TRBD1 on 6 matching bases. Germline-derived CDR1 and CDR2 are SGHAT and FQNNGV. The CDR3 is 12 amino acids. V lost 5 bases, J lost 5 bases, and 9 bases lay in between.

The chain couples TRBV7-9 to TRBJ2-3; D is unresolved. Germline V lookup: CDR1 SEHNR, CDR2 FQNEAQ (reference sequence). There are 14 residues in the CDR3. Trimming removed 6 bases at V and 6 bases at J, with 16 bases between. The CDR3 loop reads CASSSTLLGDTQYF. The CDR3 bases are TGTGCCAGCAGTTCGACGCTCTTGGGGGATACGCAGTATTTT. The full variable domain, rest sourced from reference TRBV7-9 and TRBJ2-3, is DTGVSQNPRHKITKRGQNVTFRCDPISEHNRLYWYRQTLGQGPEFLTYFQNEAQLEKSRLLSDRFSAERPKGSFSTLEIQRTEQGDSAMYLCASSSTLLGDTQYFGPGTRLTVL.

This sequence joins TRBV27 and TRBJ1-3; 10 bases are shared with TRBD1. Germline V gene sequence: CDR1 MNHEY, CDR2 SMNVEV (reference sequence). The V and J ends lost 6 bases and 3 bases, in that order; junction bases with no gene match: 2. CDR3 length equals 14 residues. The CDR3 DNA follows: TGTGCCAGCAGGACAGGGGGCGGTGGAAACACCATATATTTT. Translation: CASRTGGGGNTIYF.

The chain has TRBV6-1 and TRBJ2-7, with D maybe TRBD1 (6 bases). The CDR3 is made up of 16 amino acids. Trimming cost V 1 base and J 2 bases, with 15 bases left between them. The germline CDR1 and CDR2 sequences are MNHNS and SASEGT. The CDR3 coding sequence is TGTGCCAGCAGTGAAGGTGGAGACAGGCCGACCTACGAGCAGTACTTC. Translating gives CASSEGGDRPTYEQYF.

The chain recombines TRBV20-1 with TRBJ2-7; no reliable D call. CDR1 DFQATT and CDR2 SNEGSKA come from the germline V gene (reference sequence). Trimming took 6 bases from V and 1 from J, leaving 7 bases between them. This CDR3 has 11 amino acids. CDR3 sequence reads: CSAQRSYEQYF. The DNA for the CDR3 is TGCAGTGCACAGAGGTCCTACGAGCAGTACTTC.

The sample holds a few counts of this clone. This chain links TRBV4-1 with TRBJ2-7; 7 positions match TRBD1. This CDR3 comprises 13 residues. CDR1 MGHRA and CDR2 YSYEKL come from the germline V gene. The ends lost 5 bases at V and 6 bases at J; junction bases unmatched: 7. The CDR3 bases are TGCGCCAGCAGCTATACAGGGGCCGGCGAGCAGTACTTC. As protein: CASSYTGAGEQYF.

The chain employs TRBV4-1 and TRBJ1-1, with a tentative D call TRBD1 (5 bases). Per germline, CDR1 MGHRA and CDR2 YSYEKL. Trimming took off 4 bases at V and 5 bases at J, with 17 bases between the two ends. The CDR3 sequence is 15 residues long. The CDR3 bases are TGCGCCAGCAGCCCCGTAGAGGGGTCGACGACTGAAGCTTTCTTT. This translates into CASSPVEGSTTEAFF.

The rearrangement links TRBV10-3 to TRBJ1-1; D call uncertain. V dropped 3 bases and J dropped 0 bases, with 14 bases sitting between them. The CDR3 totals 16 residues. Germline CDR1 ENHRY, CDR2 SYGVKD. The CDR3 spells CAISDWGNGLNTEAFF. DNA for the CDR3: TGTGCCATCAGTGACTGGGGAAACGGGTTGAACACTGAAGCTTTCTTT.

The chain combines TRBV2 with TRBJ2-1; the D is unclear. Trimming left V 3 bases short and J 16 bases short, with 10 bases between. Germline V gives CDR1 SNHLY, CDR2 FYNNEI. The CDR3 covers 10 residues. CDR3 DNA sequence: TGTGCCAGCAGTGATCGGCGGCAATTCTTC. The encoded protein is CASSDRRQFF.

V and J are TRBV19 and TRBJ2-3, with D possibly matching TRBD2 (7 bases). This CDR3 is 13 amino acids long. The germline CDR1 and CDR2 sequences are LNHDA and SQIVND (reference sequence). The V gene lost 3 bases and the J gene lost 6 bases, with 10 bases spanning the gap. CDR3 in DNA: TGTGCCAGTAGTATCGGGGGGCTGGATACGCAGTATTTT. Its protein is CASSIGGLDTQYF.

CDR3 DNA: TGCGCCAGCAGCTTCACCGGACCTGCCATGAACACTGAAGCTTTCTTT. Protein sequence: CASSFTGPAMNTEAFF. The chain recombines TRBV5-1 with TRBJ1-1; no definite D call. Germline V gene data show CDR1 as SGHRS and CDR2 as YFSETQ. Trimming cost V 2 bases and J 0 bases, with 14 bases left between them. The length of the CDR3 is 16 residues.

The chain combines TRBV5-4 with TRBJ2-3; 8 nucleotides align to TRBD2. CDR3 length: 16 residues. Germline CDR1 SGHNT, CDR2 YYREEE (reference sequence). With 0 bases clipped from V and 4 bases from J, the junction kept 7 bases outside the gene matches. The CDR3 DNA follows: TGTGCCAGCAGCTTGGTGGGCGGGGGGAGTCCAGATACGCAGTATTTT. The encoded protein is CASSLVGGGSPDTQYF.

V usage is TRBV11-2 and J usage is TRBJ2-3; TRBD2 agrees at 14 bases. CDR1 is SGHAT, CDR2 FQNNGV, per germline. This CDR3 comprises 17 residues. The J segment lost 4 bases and the V segment lost 4 bases, leaving 7 bases of the junction unmatched. CDR3 amino acids: CASSSTTSGRESDTQYF. The CDR3 DNA sequence: TGTGCCAGCAGCTCGACGACTAGCGGGAGGGAGTCAGATACGCAGTATTTT.

V and J are TRBV7-8 and TRBJ1-1; D is possibly TRBD1 (5 bases). The V and J ends lost 0 bases and 8 bases respectively, with 10 bases between them. This CDR3 region has 13 residues. Germline V gene data show CDR1 as SGHVS and CDR2 as FQNEAQ. This chain's CDR3 is CASSLAQGMEAFF. CDR3 coding DNA: TGTGCCAGCAGCTTAGCGCAGGGTATGGAAGCTTTCTTT.

The DNA for the CDR3 is TGTGCCAGCAGTGCCCCTAGCGGTGACAATGAGCAGTTCTTC. Protein sequence: CASSAPSGDNEQFF. The chain uses TRBV9 and TRBJ2-1; 7 positions match TRBD2. The CDR3 is 14 residues long. Trimming at V came to 5 bases and at J to 5 bases, leaving 7 bases not matched to a gene. Germline-derived CDR1 and CDR2 are SGDLS and YYNGEE.

V is TRBV5-1 and J is TRBJ1-6; D gene ambiguous. Germline CDR1 and CDR2: SGHRS and YFSETQ. The CDR3 consists of 14 residues. V was pared by 5 bases and J by 10 bases, with 16 bases between. The CDR3 is CASRPSSLGSPLHF. DNA of the CDR3: TGCGCCAGCAGGCCCTCCTCCCTCGGGTCACCCCTCCACTTT.

The gene calls are TRBV5-4 and TRBJ2-1; 9 bases are a match to TRBD2. V trimming: 7 bases; J trimming: 8 bases; junction bases outside the gene matches: 13. The germline V gene encodes CDR1 SGHNT and CDR2 YYREEE (reference sequence). The CDR3 extends over 15 amino acids. The CDR3 bases are TGTGCCAGCTGGCCGGGCGGGAGGGGTGGCGATGAGCAGTTCTTC. Its protein is CASWPGGRGGDEQFF.

The chain joins TRBV30 to TRBJ2-2; D is unresolved. Between the trimmed V and J ends, which lost 3 bases and 5 bases, there was a span of 7 bases. Per germline, CDR1 GTSNPN and CDR2 SVGIG (reference sequence). CDR3 length: 12 amino acids. The CDR3 region has the DNA TGTGCCTGGAGGTCCCCTACCGGGGAGCTGTTTTTT. It codes for CAWRSPTGELFF. The full variable domain, rest sourced from reference TRBV30 and TRBJ2-2, is SQTIHQWPATLVQPVGSPLSLECTVEGTSNPNLYWYRQAAGRGLQLLFYSVGIGQISSEVPQNLSASRPQDRQFILSSKKLLLSDSGFYLCAWRSPTGELFFGEGSRLTVL.

CDR3 loop: CASKSTNYEQYF. As DNA, the CDR3 is TGTGCCAGCAAGAGTACCAACTACGAGCAGTACTTC. V is TRBV6-6 and J is TRBJ2-7; no definite D call. This CDR3 is 12 amino acids long. Trimming took 7 bases from V and 3 from J, leaving 10 bases between them. CDR1 MNHNY and CDR2 SVGAGI come from the germline V gene (reference sequence).

The V call is TRBV9, the J call TRBJ2-7; tentative D call: TRBD2 (5 bases). Germline CDR1 and CDR2: SGDLS and YYNGEE. There are 15 residues in the CDR3. V lost 2 bases, J lost 2 bases, and 14 bases lay in between. CDR3 loop: CASSVRSGATYEQYF. DNA for the CDR3: TGTGCCAGCAGCGTTAGGAGCGGTGCGACCTACGAGCAGTACTTC.

This clone was recorded only once. The chain carries TRBV7-8 and TRBJ1-1, with 12 bases that match TRBD1. The CDR3 extends over 18 amino acids. The J segment lost 4 bases and the V segment lost 0 bases, leaving 9 bases of the junction unmatched. Germline CDR1 reads SGHVS; CDR2 reads FQNEAQ. The CDR3 DNA reads TGTGCCAGCAGCTTAGCGCTGGTGGGACAGGGGGCCGGCACTGAAGCTTTCTTT. Protein sequence: CASSLALVGQGAGTEAFF. Based on the CDR3 plus reference TRBV7-8 and TRBJ1-1, the full variable domain is GAGVSQSPRYKVAKRGQDVALRCDPISGHVSLFWYQQALGQGPEFLTYFQNEAQLDKSGLPSDRFFAERPEGSVSTLKIQRTQQEDSAVYLCASSLALVGQGAGTEAFFGQGTRLTVV.

The V and J genes are TRBV5-5 and TRBJ2-7; the D is unclear. V shed 0 bases and J shed 2 bases, with 0 bases lying between them. The germline gives CDR1 SGHKS, CDR2 YYEKEE (reference sequence). The length of the CDR3 is 11 residues. The CDR3: CASSLAYEQYF. The CDR3, as DNA: TGTGCCAGCAGCTTGGCCTACGAGCAGTACTTC. The full variable domain, with the rest looked up from reference TRBV5-5 and TRBJ2-7, is DAGVTQSPTHLIKTRGQQVTLRCSPISGHKSVSWYQQVLGQGPQFIFQYYEKEERGRGNFPDRFSARQFPNYSSELNVNALLLGDSALYLCASSLAYEQYFGPGTRLTVT.

Of note for this clone: Other DNA sequences within the sample encode an identical CDR3. The CDR3: CASSVGGLTEAFF. The CDR3 nucleotides are TGTGCCAGCAGCGTAGGAGGGCTCACTGAAGCTTTCTTT. The chain joins TRBV9 to TRBJ1-1; D is unclear. V was pared by 0 bases and J by 4 bases, with 7 bases between. CDR1 and CDR2 from the germline V gene are SGDLS and YYNGEE. CDR3 length: 13 amino acids.

The gene calls are TRBV15 and TRBJ2-7; D assignment may be TRBD1 or TRBD2 (5 bases each). This CDR3 is built from 17 residues. Trimming took 4 bases from V and 2 from J, leaving 21 bases between them. CDR1 and CDR2 from the germline V gene are LNHNV and YYDKDF (reference sequence). Here the CDR3 reads CATSTLTGQGRPYEQYF. The CDR3 nucleotides are TGTGCCACCAGCACCCTCACGGGGCAGGGCAGGCCCTACGAGCAGTACTTC.

The chain recombines TRBV9 with TRBJ2-1; D unclear. Germline CDR1 reads SGDLS; CDR2 reads YYNGEE. The CDR3 has 12 amino acids. V was shortened by 1 base and J by 9 bases, with 8 bases between the two germline ends. The CDR3 bases are TGTGCCAGCAGCGTATATGACGGTGAGCAGTTCTTC. As protein: CASSVYDGEQFF.

The chain uses TRBV9 and TRBJ2-7, with D perhaps TRBD1 (6 bases). The V and J ends lost 2 bases and 3 bases respectively, with 15 bases between them. Germline V gene data show CDR1 as SGDLS and CDR2 as YYNGEE. The CDR3 runs to 15 residues. The CDR3 spells CASSVEQGNIYEQYF. The CDR3 nucleotides are TGTGCCAGCAGCGTCGAACAGGGTAATATCTACGAGCAGTACTTC.

The chain links TRBV13 to TRBJ1-2, with 7 bases identical to TRBD1. Germline assignment: CDR1 PRHDT and CDR2 FYEKMQ (reference sequence). This CDR3 has 12 residues. V shed 5 bases, J shed 8 bases, and the junction held 5 bases outside the gene matches. As DNA, the CDR3 is TGTGCCAGCAGCCGACAGGGCAGGGGCTACACCTTC. This translates into CASSRQGRGYTF. The variable domain in full, completed from reference TRBV13 and TRBJ1-2, reads AAGVIQSPRHLIKEKRETATLKCYPIPRHDTVYWYQQGPGQDPQFLISFYEKMQSDKGSIPDRFSAQQFSDYHSELNMSSLELGDSALYFCASSRQGRGYTFGSGTRLTVV.

This chain connects TRBV27 to TRBJ2-2; 10 bases agree with TRBD2. The CDR3 is 20 residues long. Trimming at V came to 2 bases and at J to 5 bases, leaving 17 bases not matched to a gene. Germline V gene data show CDR1 as MNHEY and CDR2 as SMNVEV (reference sequence). CDR3 coding DNA: TGTGCCAGCAGTTTAAGTGCTAGGGGGGTAGCGGGAGGTGTAACCGGGGAGCTGTTTTTT. Encoded protein: CASSLSARGVAGGVTGELFF.